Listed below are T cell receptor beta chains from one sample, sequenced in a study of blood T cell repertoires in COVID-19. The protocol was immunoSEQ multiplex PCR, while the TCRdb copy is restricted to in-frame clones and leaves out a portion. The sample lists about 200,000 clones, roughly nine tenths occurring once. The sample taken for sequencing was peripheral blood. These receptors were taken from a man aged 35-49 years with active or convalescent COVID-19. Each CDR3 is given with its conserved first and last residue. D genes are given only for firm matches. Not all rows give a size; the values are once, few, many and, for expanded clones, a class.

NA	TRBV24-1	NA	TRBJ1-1	CATSDLGGEDTEAFF	TGTGCCACCAGCGACTTAGGAGGGGAGGACACTGAAGCTTTCTTT
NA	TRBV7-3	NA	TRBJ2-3	CASSLGGAGTDTQYF	TGTGCCAGCAGCTTAGGAGGGGCAGGGACAGATACGCAGTATTTT
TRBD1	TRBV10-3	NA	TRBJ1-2	CAISELGQGSGYTF	TGTGCCATCAGTGAGTTGGGACAGGGAAGTGGCTACACCTTC
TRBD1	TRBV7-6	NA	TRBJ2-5	CASSLWTGVVEETQYF	TGTGCCAGCAGCCTATGGACAGGGGTGGTGGAAGAGACCCAGTACTTC
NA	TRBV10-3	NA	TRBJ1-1	CAISESSWSEAFF	TGTGCCATCAGTGAGTCGTCATGGAGTGAAGCTTTCTTT
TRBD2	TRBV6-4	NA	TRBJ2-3	CASRGTSGLGLLTDTQYF	TGTGCCAGCAGGGGGACTAGCGGGCTCGGACTCCTCACAGATACGCAGTATTTT
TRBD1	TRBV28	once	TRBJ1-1	CASSLLPGTGNTEAFF	TGTGCCAGCAGTTTATTACCCGGGACAGGGAACACTGAAGCTTTCTTT
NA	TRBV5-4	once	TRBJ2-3	CASSPQGPTDTQYF	TGTGCCAGCAGTCCGCAGGGGCCCACAGATACGCAGTATTTT
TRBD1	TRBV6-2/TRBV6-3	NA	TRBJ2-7	CASSYLGQSYEQYF	TGTGCCAGCAGTTACCTGGGACAGTCCTACGAGCAGTACTTC
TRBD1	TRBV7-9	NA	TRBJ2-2	CASSLGGGDRGRRELFF	TGTGCCAGCAGCTTAGGCGGTGGAGACAGGGGGCGTCGGGAGCTGTTTTTT
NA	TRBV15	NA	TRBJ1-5	CATSRDRGGYSNQPQHF	TGTGCCACCAGCAGAGATAGGGGAGGGTATAGCAATCAGCCCCAGCATTTT
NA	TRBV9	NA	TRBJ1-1	CASSVSSSGSVNTEAFF	TGTGCCAGCAGCGTAAGTAGTAGCGGGTCAGTTAACACTGAAGCTTTCTTT
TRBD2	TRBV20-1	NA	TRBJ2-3	CSASPSGGADTQYF	TGCAGTGCTAGTCCGAGCGGGGGTGCAGATACGCAGTATTTT
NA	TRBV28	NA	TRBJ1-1	CASSRRQNLYTEAFF	TGTGCCAGCAGCCGCAGACAGAATTTGTACACTGAAGCTTTCTTT
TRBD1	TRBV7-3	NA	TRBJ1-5	CASSPQGDQPQHF	TGTGCCAGCAGCCCCCAGGGGGATCAGCCCCAGCATTTT
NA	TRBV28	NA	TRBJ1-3	CASSLTRLSGNTIYF	TGTGCCAGCAGTTTAACGAGGCTCTCTGGAAACACCATATATTTT
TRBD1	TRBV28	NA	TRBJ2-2	CASSSNRGMAGELFF	TGTGCCAGCAGTTCCAACAGGGGTATGGCCGGGGAGCTGTTTTTT
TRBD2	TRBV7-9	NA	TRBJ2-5	CASSLRAGGSETQYF	TGTGCCAGCAGCTTAAGAGCGGGAGGGTCGGAGACCCAGTACTTC
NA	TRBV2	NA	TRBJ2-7	CASGELARGTYEQYF	TGTGCCTCAGGGGAACTGGCCAGGGGAACCTACGAGCAGTACTTC
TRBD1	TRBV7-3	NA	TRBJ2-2	CASSYLLQGADAGELFF	TGTGCCAGCAGCTATCTATTACAGGGGGCGGATGCCGGGGAGCTGTTTTTT
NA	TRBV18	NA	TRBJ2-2	CASSPTGGLSNTGELFF	TGTGCCAGCTCACCCACCGGGGGTCTTTCGAACACCGGGGAGCTGTTTTTT
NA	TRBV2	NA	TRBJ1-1	CASSDLGAVNTEAFF	TGTGCCAGCAGTGATTTGGGGGCGGTGAACACTGAAGCTTTCTTT